What follows describes a single TCR beta chain. This record comes from a study of response to subunit inactivated influenza vaccine. MiXCR, applied by TCRdb to the RT-PCR reads, yields one record per CDR3 protein. The data show a few hundred thousand distinct CDR3 sequences, with approximately 14% seen just once and roughly 11% held by the top ten. V gave up 0 bases and J gave up 6 bases, with 9 bases separating them. The length of the CDR3 is 14 residues. Germline values: CDR1 SGHRS, CDR2 YFSETQ. This TCR derives from a man aged 50 to 60 who received an inactivated influenza vaccine. V and J are TRBV5-1 and TRBJ2-2; D not resolved. Source: PBMCs from blood, taken roughly 12 days after vaccination. The CDR3 nucleotides read TGCGCCAGCAGCTTGGTAGAGGTCTCCGGGGAGCTGTTTTTT. As protein: CASSLVEVSGELFF.